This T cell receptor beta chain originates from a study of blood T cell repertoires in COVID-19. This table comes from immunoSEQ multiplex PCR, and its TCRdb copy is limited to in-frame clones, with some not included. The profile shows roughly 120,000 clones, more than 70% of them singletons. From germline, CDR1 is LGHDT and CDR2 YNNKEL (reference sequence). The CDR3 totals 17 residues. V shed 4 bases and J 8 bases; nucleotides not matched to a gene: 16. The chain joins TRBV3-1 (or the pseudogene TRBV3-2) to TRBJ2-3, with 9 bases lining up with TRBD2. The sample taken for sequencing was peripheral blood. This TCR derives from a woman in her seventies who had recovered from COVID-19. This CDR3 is CASSPLAGVRGLGTQYF. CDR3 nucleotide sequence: TGTGCCAGCAGCCCCTTAGCGGGAGTGAGGGGGTTGGGTACGCAGTATTTT.